A single sample gave rise to the 5 T cell receptor beta chains below, sequenced in a study of beta chain features in type 1 diabetes. The antigens of these receptors remain unknown. Study-level findings and limits: In every one of the four CD4+ subsets, TCRB CDR3s were moderately but significantly shorter in Type 1 diabetes patients.

Expressed TCRB transcripts got sequenced, as all isolated RNA was reverse transcribed. Libraries were prepared by immunoSEQ multiplex PCR; TCRdb keeps only in-frame clonotypes and omits some of them. Of hundreds of thousands of clones in the sample, around 9.9% were seen once. Sequenced sample: naive CD4+ T cells from blood. These receptors all come from a young man with type 1 diabetes.

The chain joins TRBV6-5 to TRBJ2-7; a weak D match, TRBD1 (6 bases). Germline-derived CDR1 and CDR2 are MNHEY and SVGAGI. The CDR3 spans 13 residues. The germline V and J ends were trimmed by 6 bases and 3 bases, with 12 bases remaining between them. The CDR3 DNA is TGTGCCAGCAGCAGGACAGCCAGCTACGAGCAGTACTTC. Its translation: CASSRTASYEQYF.

The gene calls are TRBV7-3 and TRBJ1-5; 9 bases are a match to TRBD1. CDR3 length: 16 amino acids. The ends lost 5 bases at V and 9 bases at J; junction bases unmatched: 14. The germline V gene encodes CDR1 SGHTA and CDR2 FQGTGA. CDR3 coding DNA: TGTGCCAGCAGCGGGGCGGACAGGGGTGAGTTTCCGCCCCAGCATTTT. Translated: CASSGADRGEFPPQHF.

This clone was seen a few times. The CDR3 sequence: CASSQAGAETQYF. The CDR3 nucleotides read TGCGCCAGCAGCCAAGCGGGAGCAGAGACCCAGTACTTC. V is TRBV4-1 and J is TRBJ2-5; D is perhaps TRBD2 (6 bases). The CDR3 consists of 13 residues. Per the germline V gene, CDR1 is MGHRA and CDR2 is YSYEKL. Trimming cost V 1 base and J 4 bases, with 7 bases left between them.

The J gene is TRBJ1-1, the V gene TRBV12-5; D call uncertain. Per germline, CDR1 LGHNT and CDR2 FRNRAP. Deletions cut 6 bases from V and 1 base from J, with 9 bases between. The CDR3 is made up of 13 amino acids. CDR3 sequence: CASGSHRNTEAFF. Here the CDR3 DNA reads TGTGCTAGTGGATCCCACAGGAACACTGAAGCTTTCTTT.

V gene TRBV6-1 combines with J gene TRBJ2-7, with 7 bases identical to TRBD1. Germline CDR1 and CDR2: MNHNS and SASEGT. CDR3 length: 14 residues. Trimming at V came to 7 bases and at J to 3 bases, leaving 9 bases not matched to a gene. Written as DNA, the CDR3 is TGTGCCAGCAACCGGGACAGACTTGTCTACGAGCAGTACTTC. Translating gives CASNRDRLVYEQYF.